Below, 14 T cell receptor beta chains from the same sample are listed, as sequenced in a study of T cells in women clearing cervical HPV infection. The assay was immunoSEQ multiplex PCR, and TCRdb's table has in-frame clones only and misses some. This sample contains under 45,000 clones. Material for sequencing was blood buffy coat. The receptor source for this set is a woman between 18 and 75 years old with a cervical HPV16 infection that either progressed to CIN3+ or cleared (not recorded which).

The CDR3 is CASSLTDRIYGQYF. The sequenced part of the CDR3 DNA is TGTGCCAGCAGCCTAACCGACAGGATATATGGT. The chain is built from TRBV13 and TRBJ2-4; D might be TRBD1 (6 bases). Read coverage stops 3 residues before the CDR3 terminus; the germline J gene supplies the remainder. The CDR3 contains 14 residues. CDR1 is PRHDT and CDR2 is FYEKMQ in the germline V gene (reference sequence).

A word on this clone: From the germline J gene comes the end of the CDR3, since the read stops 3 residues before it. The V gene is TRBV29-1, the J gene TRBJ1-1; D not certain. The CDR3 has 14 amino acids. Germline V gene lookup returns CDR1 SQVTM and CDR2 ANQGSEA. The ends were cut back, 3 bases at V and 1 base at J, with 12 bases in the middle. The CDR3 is CSVEEAQSNTEAFF. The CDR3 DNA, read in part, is TGCAGCGTTGAGGAGGCACAGTCGAACACTGAA.

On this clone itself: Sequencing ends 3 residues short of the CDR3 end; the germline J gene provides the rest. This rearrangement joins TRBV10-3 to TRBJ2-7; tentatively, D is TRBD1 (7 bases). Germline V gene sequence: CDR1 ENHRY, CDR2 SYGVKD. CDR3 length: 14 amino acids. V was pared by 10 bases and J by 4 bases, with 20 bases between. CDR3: CAKRGGGGRYEQYF. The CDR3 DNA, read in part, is TGTGCCAAGCGTGGAGGGGGCGGTCGGTACGAG.

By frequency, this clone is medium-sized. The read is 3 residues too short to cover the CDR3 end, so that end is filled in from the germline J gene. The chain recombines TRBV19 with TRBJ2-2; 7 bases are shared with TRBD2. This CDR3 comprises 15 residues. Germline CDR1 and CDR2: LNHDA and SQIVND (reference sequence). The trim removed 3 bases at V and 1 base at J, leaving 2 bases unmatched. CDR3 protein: CASSMGGRNTGELFF. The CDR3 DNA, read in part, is TGTGCCAGTAGTATGGGCGGGAGGAACACCGGGGAG.

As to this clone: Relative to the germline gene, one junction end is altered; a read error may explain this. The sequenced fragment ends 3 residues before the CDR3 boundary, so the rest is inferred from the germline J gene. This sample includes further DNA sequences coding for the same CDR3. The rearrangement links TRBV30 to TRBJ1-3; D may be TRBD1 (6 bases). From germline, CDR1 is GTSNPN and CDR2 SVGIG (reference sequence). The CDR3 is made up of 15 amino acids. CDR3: CAWSRMGASGNTIYF. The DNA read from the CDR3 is TGTGCCTGGAGTCGCATGGGGGCATCTGGAAACACA.

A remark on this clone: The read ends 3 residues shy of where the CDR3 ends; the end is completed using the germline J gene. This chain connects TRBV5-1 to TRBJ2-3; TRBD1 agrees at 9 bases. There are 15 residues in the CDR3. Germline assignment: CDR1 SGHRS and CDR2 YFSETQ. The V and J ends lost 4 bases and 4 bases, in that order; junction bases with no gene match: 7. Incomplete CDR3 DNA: TGCGCCAGCAGCCCAGGGACAGGGTGGGCAGATACG. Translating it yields CASSPGTGWADT. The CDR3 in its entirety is CASSPGTGWADTQYF.

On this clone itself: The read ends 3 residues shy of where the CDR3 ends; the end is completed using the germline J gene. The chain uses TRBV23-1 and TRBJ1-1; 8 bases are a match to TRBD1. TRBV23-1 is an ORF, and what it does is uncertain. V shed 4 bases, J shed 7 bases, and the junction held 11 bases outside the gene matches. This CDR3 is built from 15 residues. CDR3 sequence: CASSPRDRRFGEAFF. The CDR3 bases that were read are TGCGCCAGCAGTCCTCGGGACAGGAGGTTCGGTGAA.

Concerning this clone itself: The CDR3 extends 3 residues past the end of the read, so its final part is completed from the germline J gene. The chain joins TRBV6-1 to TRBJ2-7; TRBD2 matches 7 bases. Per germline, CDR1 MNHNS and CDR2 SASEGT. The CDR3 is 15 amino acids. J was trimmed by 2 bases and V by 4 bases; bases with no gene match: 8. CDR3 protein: CASSVWAGDTYEQYF. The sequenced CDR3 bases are TGTGCCAGCAGTGTGTGGGCGGGGGATACCTACGAG.

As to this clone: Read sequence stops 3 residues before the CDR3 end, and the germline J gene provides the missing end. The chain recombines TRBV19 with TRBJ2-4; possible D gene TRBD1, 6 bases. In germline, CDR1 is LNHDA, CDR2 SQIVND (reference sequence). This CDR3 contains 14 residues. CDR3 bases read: TGTGCCAGTAGTATCCTAGGGAAAGAAGGGGGT. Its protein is CASSILGKEGG. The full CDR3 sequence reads CASSILGKEGGQYF.

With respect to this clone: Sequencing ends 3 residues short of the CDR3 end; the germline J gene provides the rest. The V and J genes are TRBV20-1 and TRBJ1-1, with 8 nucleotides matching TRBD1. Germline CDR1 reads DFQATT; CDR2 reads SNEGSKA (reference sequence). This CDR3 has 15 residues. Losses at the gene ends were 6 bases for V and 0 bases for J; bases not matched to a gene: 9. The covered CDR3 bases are TGCAGTGCCCCAACCCGGACAGGGATGAACACTGAA. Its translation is CSAPTRTGMNTE. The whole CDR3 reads CSAPTRTGMNTEAFF.

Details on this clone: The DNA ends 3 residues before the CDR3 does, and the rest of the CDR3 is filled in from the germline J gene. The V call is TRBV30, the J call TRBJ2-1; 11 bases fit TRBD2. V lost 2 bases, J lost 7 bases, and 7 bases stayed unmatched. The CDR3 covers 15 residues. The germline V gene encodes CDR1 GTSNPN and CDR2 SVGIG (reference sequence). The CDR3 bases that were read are TGTGCCTGGAGTCAGACTAGCGGGACAAAAAATGAG. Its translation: CAWSQTSGTKNE. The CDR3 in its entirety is CAWSQTSGTKNEQFF.

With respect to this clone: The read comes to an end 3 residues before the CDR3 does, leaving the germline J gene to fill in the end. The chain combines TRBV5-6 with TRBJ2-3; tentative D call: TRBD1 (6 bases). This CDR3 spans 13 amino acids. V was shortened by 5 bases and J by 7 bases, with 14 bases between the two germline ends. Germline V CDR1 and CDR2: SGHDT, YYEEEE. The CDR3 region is CASSSGAGYTQYF. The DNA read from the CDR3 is TGTGCCAGCAGTTCAGGGGCTGGATATACG.

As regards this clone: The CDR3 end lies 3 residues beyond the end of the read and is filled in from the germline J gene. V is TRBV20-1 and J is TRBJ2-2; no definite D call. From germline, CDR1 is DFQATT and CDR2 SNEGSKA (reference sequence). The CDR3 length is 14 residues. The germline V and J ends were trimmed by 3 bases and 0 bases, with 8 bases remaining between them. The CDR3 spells CSASRQANTGELFF. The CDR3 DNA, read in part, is TGCAGTGCTAGCCGGCAGGCGAACACCGGGGAG.

The covered CDR3 bases are TGTGCCAGCATCGACGTAGGGTTCCAAGAGACC. Translated, it gives CASIDVGFQET. The full CDR3 sequence reads CASIDVGFQETQYF. V and J are TRBV5-5 and TRBJ2-5; D not certain. The read is 3 residues too short to cover the CDR3 end, so that end is filled in from the germline J gene. Trimming removed 6 bases at V and 1 base at J, with 13 bases between. Germline-derived CDR1 and CDR2 are SGHKS and YYEKEE (reference sequence). The CDR3 runs to 14 residues.